Each of the 10 T cell receptor beta chains below was sequenced from the same sample in a study of CD8 T cells in Susac syndrome. Reverse transcription of roughly 0.5 to 1 ug RNA was performed with random hexamers. Via MiXCR, TCRdb re-called the immunoSEQ multiplex PCR reads, giving one row per CDR3 protein. Seen here are 200,000 to 300,000 distinct CDR3 sequences, roughly 95% observed once, and the top ten hold approximately 0.07%. The sample consisted of CD4+ T cells from PBMCs. Source of these receptors: a human donor with multiple sclerosis.

The V and J genes are TRBV18 and TRBJ1-4; D unclear. Germline CDR1 reads KGHSH; CDR2 reads LQKENI. The ends were cut back, 1 base at V and 8 bases at J, with 11 bases in the middle. The CDR3 runs to 14 residues. CDR3 bases: TGTGCCAGCTCACCACTTGGCCGACGGGAAAAACTGTTTTTT. It encodes CASSPLGRREKLFF.

This chain joins TRBV5-6 and TRBJ2-1, with no clear D. CDR1 and CDR2 (germline): SGHDT, YYEEEE. The CDR3 spans 13 residues. Trimming pared 4 bases from V and 7 bases from J, leaving 12 bases between. For the CDR3, the DNA is TGTGCCAGCAGCCTCCCCGACATTAATGAGCAGTTCTTC. Residues: CASSLPDINEQFF. The variable domain in full, with the rest retrieved from reference TRBV5-6 and TRBJ2-1, is DAGVTQSPTHLIKTRGQQVTLRCSPKSGHDTVSWYQQALGQGPQFIFQYYEEEERQRGNFPDRFSGHQFPNYSSELNVNALLLGDSALYLCASSLPDINEQFFGPGTRLTVL.

The CDR3 DNA is TGTGCCAGCAGCCAAGATAATATTTTAGATACGCAGTATTTT. Amino acid sequence: CASSQDNILDTQYF. The chain couples TRBV3-1 to TRBJ2-3; no definite D call. Germline V gives CDR1 LGHDT, CDR2 YNNKEL (reference sequence). Trimming pared 0 bases from V and 5 bases from J, leaving 9 bases between. The CDR3 sequence is 14 residues long.

The CDR3 here is CASSFLAPGDQPQHF. As DNA, the CDR3 is TGTGCCAGCAGTTTCCTCGCACCGGGTGATCAGCCCCAGCATTTT. V gene TRBV28 combines with J gene TRBJ1-5; D remains ambiguous. Trimming shortened V by 3 bases and J by 5 bases, and 14 bases separated the two germline ends. The CDR3 runs 15 residues. Germline values: CDR1 MDHEN, CDR2 SYDVKM.

V gene TRBV23-1 combines with J gene TRBJ2-5, with a weak D call TRBD2 (5 bases). TRBV23-1 is an ORF, with its function uncertain. This CDR3 has 17 amino acids. Deletions cut 0 bases from V and 0 bases from J, with 14 bases between. The CDR3 is CASSQSETGKYQETQYF. The CDR3 bases are TGCGCCAGCAGTCAATCCGAGACGGGGAAGTACCAAGAGACCCAGTACTTC.

The rearrangement links TRBV20-1 to TRBJ1-2; 9 positions match TRBD1. V was clipped by 3 bases and J by 7 bases; unmatched bases: 12. This CDR3 region has 15 residues. Germline V gives CDR1 DFQATT, CDR2 SNEGSKA (reference sequence). The CDR3 region is CSASPGQGMVGGYTF. In DNA, the CDR3 is TGCAGTGCTAGCCCTGGACAGGGGATGGTCGGTGGCTACACCTTC.

The chain uses TRBV7-2 and TRBJ1-2; a possible D gene is TRBD1 (5 bases). The CDR3 totals 14 residues. The V gene's germline CDR1 is SGHTA and CDR2 FQGNSA. V shed 5 bases and J shed 1 base, with 11 bases lying between them. The CDR3: CASSRDSYNYGYTF. The CDR3 nucleotides read TGTGCCAGCAGCCGGGACTCATATAACTATGGCTACACCTTC. The complete variable domain, with remaining parts taken from reference TRBV7-2 and TRBJ1-2, reads GAGVSQSPSNKVTEKGKDVELRCDPISGHTALYWYRQSLGQGLEFLIYFQGNSAPDKSGLPSDRFSAERTGGSVSTLTIQRTQQEDSAVYLCASSRDSYNYGYTFGSGTRLTVV.

The rearrangement uses TRBV6-2 or TRBV6-3 and TRBJ1-1; 10 bases line up with TRBD1. The CDR3 totals 16 residues. Germline V gene sequence: CDR1 MNHEY, CDR2 SVGEGT. After removal of 6 bases from V and 5 bases from J, the junction contained 12 bases not matched to a gene. Here the CDR3 reads CASSRGTGALGTEAFF. The DNA of the CDR3 is TGTGCCAGCAGCCGCGGGACAGGGGCTCTCGGAACTGAAGCTTTCTTT.

This chain joins TRBV5-4 and TRBJ2-5; D not certain. There are 14 residues in the CDR3. From germline, CDR1 is SGHNT and CDR2 YYREEE (reference sequence). V lost 2 bases to trimming and J lost 5 bases, with 13 bases between them. CDR3 in DNA: TGTGCCAGCAGCTTAAGCGTCGGGTCGGAGACCCAGTACTTC. Amino acid sequence: CASSLSVGSETQYF.

The CDR3 reads CASSLGVRENTGELFF. The CDR3 nucleotides read TGTGCCAGCAGTTTAGGGGTCAGGGAAAACACCGGGGAGCTGTTTTTT. The rearrangement uses TRBV12-3 or TRBV12-4 and TRBJ2-2; tentatively, D is TRBD1 (5 bases). The CDR3 loop spans 16 amino acids. V was trimmed by 1 base and J by 2 bases, leaving 11 bases between them.